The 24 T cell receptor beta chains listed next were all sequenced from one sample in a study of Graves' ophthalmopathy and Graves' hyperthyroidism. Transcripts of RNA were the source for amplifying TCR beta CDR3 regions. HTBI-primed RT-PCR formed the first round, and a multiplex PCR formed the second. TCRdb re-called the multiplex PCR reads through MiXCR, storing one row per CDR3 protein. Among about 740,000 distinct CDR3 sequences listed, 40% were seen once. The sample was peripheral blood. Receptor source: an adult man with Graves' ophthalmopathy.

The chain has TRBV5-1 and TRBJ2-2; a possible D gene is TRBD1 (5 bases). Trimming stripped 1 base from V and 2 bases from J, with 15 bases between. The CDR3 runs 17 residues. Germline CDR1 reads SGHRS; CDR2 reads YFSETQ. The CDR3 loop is CASSLRSGKGNTGELFF. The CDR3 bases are TGCGCCAGCAGCTTGCGTTCAGGGAAGGGTAACACCGGGGAGCTGTTTTTT.

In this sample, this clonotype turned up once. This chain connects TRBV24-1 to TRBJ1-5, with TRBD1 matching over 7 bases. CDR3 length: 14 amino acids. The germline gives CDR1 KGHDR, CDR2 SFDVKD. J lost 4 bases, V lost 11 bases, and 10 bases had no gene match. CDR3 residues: CASRLGTANQPQHF. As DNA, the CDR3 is TGTGCCAGCAGACTCGGGACAGCGAATCAGCCCCAGCATTTT.

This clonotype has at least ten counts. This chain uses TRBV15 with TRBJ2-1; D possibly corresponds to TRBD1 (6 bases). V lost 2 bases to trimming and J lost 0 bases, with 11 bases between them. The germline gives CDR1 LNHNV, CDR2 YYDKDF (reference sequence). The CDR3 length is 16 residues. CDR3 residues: CATSRQGTNSYNEQFF. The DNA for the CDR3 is TGTGCCACCAGCAGACAGGGGACCAACTCCTACAATGAGCAGTTCTTC.

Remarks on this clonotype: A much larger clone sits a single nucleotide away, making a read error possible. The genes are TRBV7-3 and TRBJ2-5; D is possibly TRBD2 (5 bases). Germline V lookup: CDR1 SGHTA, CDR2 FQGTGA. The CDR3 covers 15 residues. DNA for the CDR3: TGTGCCAGCAGCTTAAGGGTGGGAGTTTCAGAGGCCCAGTACTTC. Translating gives CASSLRVGVSEAQYF.

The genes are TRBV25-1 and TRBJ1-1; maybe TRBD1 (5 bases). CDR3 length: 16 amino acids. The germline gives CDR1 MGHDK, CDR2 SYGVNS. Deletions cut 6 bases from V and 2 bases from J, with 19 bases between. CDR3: CASSQVGRGGNTEAFF. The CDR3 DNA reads TGTGCCAGCAGCCAAGTTGGGAGGGGCGGTAACACTGAAGCTTTCTTT.

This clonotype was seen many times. CDR3 bases: TGTGCCATCAGTGAGTCCGGGACAGGCAACACTGAAGCTTTCTTT. Translated: CAISESGTGNTEAFF. The J gene is TRBJ1-1, the V gene TRBV10-3, with 8 bases lining up with TRBD1. J gave up 2 bases and V 0 bases, and 2 bases lay outside the gene matches. Germline loops: CDR1 ENHRY, CDR2 SYGVKD. This CDR3 region has 15 residues.

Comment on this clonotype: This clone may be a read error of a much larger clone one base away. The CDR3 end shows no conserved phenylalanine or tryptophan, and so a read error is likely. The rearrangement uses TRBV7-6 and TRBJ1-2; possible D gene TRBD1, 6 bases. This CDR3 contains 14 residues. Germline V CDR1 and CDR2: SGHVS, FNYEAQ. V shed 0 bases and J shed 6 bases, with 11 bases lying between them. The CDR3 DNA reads TGTGCCAGCAGCTTAGCGGGGGGCGCTGATGGCTACACCCTC. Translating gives CASSLAGGADGYTL.

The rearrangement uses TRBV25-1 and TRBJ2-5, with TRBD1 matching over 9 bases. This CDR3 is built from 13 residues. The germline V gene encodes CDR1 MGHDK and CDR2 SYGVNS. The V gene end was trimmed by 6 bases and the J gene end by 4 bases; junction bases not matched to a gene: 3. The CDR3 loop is CASRKTGGETQYF. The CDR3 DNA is TGTGCCAGCAGAAAGACAGGGGGAGAGACCCAGTACTTC.

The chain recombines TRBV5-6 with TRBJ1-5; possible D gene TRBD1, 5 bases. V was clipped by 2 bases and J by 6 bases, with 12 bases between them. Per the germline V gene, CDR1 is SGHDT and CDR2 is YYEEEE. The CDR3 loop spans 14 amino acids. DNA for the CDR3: TGTGCCAGCAGCTTTCAGGGTTCTGGTCAGCCCCAGCATTTT. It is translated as CASSFQGSGQPQHF.

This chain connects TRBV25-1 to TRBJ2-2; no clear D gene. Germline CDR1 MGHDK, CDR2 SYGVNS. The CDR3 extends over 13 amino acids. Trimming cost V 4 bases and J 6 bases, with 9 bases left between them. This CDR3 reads CASSARTSGELFF. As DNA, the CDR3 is TGTGCCAGCAGTGCTAGAACCTCCGGGGAGCTGTTTTTT.

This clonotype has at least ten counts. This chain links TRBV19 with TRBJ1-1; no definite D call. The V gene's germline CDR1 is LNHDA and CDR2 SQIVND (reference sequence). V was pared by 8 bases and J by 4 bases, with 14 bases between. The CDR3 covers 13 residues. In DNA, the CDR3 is TGTGCCAGTTATACCATAATGGGCACTGAAGCTTTCTTT. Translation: CASYTIMGTEAFF.

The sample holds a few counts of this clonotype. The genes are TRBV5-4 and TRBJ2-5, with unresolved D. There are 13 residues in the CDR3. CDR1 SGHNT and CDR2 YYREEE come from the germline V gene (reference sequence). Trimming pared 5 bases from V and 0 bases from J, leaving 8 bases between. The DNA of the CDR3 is TGTGCCAGCAGTTTCCAGTACCAAGAGACCCAGTACTTC. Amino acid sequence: CASSFQYQETQYF.

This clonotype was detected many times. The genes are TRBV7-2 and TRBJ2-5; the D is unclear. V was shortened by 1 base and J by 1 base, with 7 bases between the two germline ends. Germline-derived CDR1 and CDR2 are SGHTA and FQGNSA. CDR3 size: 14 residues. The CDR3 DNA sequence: TGTGCCAGCAGCTTAGTCTGGGGCCAAGAGACCCAGTACTTC. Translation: CASSLVWGQETQYF.

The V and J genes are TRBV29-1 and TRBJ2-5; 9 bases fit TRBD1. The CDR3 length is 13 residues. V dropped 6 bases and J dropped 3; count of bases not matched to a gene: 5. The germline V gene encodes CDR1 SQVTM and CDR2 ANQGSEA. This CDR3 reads CSVGTGREETQYF. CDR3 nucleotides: TGCAGCGTGGGGACAGGGCGAGAAGAGACCCAGTACTTC.

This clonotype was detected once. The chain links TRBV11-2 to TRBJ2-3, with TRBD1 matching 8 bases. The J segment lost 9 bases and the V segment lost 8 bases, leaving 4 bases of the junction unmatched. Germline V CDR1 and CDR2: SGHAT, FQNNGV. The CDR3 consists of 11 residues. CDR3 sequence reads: CASGQGETQYF. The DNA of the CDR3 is TGTGCCAGCGGACAGGGAGAGACGCAGTATTTT. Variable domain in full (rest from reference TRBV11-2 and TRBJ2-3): EAGVAQSPRYKIIEKRQSVAFWCNPISGHATLYWYQQILGQGPKLLIQFQNNGVVDDSQLPKDRFSAERLKGVDSTLKIQPAKLEDSAVYLCASGQGETQYFGPGTRLTVL.

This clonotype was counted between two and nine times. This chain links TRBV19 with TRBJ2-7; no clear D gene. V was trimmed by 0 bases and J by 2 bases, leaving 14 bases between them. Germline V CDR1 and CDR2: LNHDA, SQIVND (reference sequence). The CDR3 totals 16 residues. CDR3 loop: CASSIDHATLAYEQYF. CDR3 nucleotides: TGTGCCAGTAGTATAGATCATGCGACGTTGGCCTACGAGCAGTACTTC.

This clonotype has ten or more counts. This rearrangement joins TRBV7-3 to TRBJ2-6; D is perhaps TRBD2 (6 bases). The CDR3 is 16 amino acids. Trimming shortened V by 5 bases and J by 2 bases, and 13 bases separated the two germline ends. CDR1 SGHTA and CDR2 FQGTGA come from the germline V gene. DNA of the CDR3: TGTGCCAGCAGCACGTACACTAGCCCTGGGGCCAACGTCCTGACTTTC. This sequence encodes CASSTYTSPGANVLTF.

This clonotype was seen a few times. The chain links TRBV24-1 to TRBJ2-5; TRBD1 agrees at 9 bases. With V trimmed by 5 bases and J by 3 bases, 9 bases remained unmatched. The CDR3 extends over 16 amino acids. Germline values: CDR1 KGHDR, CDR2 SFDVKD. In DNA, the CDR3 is TGTGCCACCAGTGGCTCACCGGGACAGGGAAAAGAGACCCAGTACTTC. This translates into CATSGSPGQGKETQYF.

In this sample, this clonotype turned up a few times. The CDR3 sequence is CSAAPGLSSYEQYF. In DNA form, the CDR3 reads TGCAGTGCTGCTCCGGGACTGAGCTCCTACGAGCAGTACTTC. The chain carries TRBV20-1 and TRBJ2-7; weak D call: TRBD2 (6 bases). CDR3 size: 14 residues. CDR1 is DFQATT and CDR2 is SNEGSKA in the germline V gene (reference sequence). Trimming left V 5 bases short and J 0 bases short, with 14 bases between.

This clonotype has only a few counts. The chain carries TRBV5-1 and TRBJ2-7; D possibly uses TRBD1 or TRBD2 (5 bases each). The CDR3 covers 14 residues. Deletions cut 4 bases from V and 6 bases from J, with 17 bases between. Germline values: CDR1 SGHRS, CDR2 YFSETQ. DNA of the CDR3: TGCGCCAGCAGCCTGACCGGGACGCACCTCGAGCAGTACTTC. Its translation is CASSLTGTHLEQYF.

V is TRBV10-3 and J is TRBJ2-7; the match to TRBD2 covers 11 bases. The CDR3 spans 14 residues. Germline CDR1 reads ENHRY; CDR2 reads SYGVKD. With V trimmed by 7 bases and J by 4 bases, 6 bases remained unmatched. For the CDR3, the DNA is TGTGCCATCACTACTAGCGGGAGTTTGTACGAGCAGTACTTC. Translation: CAITTSGSLYEQYF.

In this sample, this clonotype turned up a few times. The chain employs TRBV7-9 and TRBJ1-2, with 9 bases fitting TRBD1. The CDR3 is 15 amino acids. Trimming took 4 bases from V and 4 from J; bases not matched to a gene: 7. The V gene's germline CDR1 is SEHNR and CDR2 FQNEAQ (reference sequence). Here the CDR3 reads CASSSDRGDPYGYTF. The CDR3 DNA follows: TGTGCCAGCAGCTCGGACAGGGGCGACCCCTATGGCTACACCTTC.

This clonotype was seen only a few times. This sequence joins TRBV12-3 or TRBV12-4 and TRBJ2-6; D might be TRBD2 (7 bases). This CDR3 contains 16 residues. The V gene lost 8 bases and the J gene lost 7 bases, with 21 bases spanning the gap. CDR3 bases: TGTGCCAGCTCACCAGCCGGGGGGCGCGTTGCCAACGTCCTGACTTTC. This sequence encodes CASSPAGGRVANVLTF.

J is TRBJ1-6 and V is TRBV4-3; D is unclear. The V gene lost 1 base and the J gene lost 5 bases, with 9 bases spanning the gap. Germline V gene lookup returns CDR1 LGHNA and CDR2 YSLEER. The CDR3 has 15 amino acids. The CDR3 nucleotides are TGCGCCAGCAGCCAAGGGAGGACCAATAATTCACCCCTCCACTTT. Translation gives CASSQGRTNNSPLHF.